The entry that follows covers one T cell receptor (beta chain) sequence. The antigen remains undetermined. RNA extraction was followed by reverse transcription into cDNA, which acted as the sequencing template. Some clones are missing from TCRdb's copy, which holds only in-frame ones; the method was immunoSEQ multiplex PCR. The table records fewer than 250,000 clones, around 60% of them present only once. The sample comes from a study of CD8+ T cells in alopecia areata. Findings and limits, study-wide: Since there was just one nonresponder, nobody can yet say how baseline CD8+ expansion ties to response.

After removal of 3 bases from V and 6 bases from J, the junction contained 9 bases not matched to a gene. Per germline, CDR1 MNHEY and CDR2 SMNVEV (reference sequence). This CDR3 is built from 15 residues. The treatment was: oral pan-JAK inhibitor, 5-10 mg twice daily. Lesional scalp tissue (obtained by punch biopsy) and peripheral blood were collected from alopecia areata patients. The researchers isolated CD4+ and CD8+ T cells from PBMCs by sorting. The receptor's source is a human donor with alopecia areata. Sequencing was performed on CD4+ T cells sorted from blood, taken at week 4, from a patient treated with tofacitinib. V usage is TRBV27 and J usage is TRBJ2-5, with TRBD2 matching 8 bases. CDR3 in amino acids: CASSLGREGSKTQYF. The CDR3 DNA follows: TGTGCCAGCAGTTTGGGCCGGGAGGGATCTAAGACCCAGTACTTC.